This T cell receptor (beta chain) was profiled in a study of radiation and T cells in renal cell carcinoma. Study-level results: No pretreatment tumor biopsies were available for baseline clonotypes.

TCRdb's table, derived via immunoSEQ multiplex PCR, lists solely in-frame clones and lacks some. The table records 150,000 or so clones, 88% of them present only once. Comment on this clone: Its cognate antigen is unknown.

As for time point: blood 4 weeks post-SBRT, at nephrectomy. This sample's treatment: 15 Gy SBRT to primary tumor, nephrectomy 4 weeks later. Serial blood draws occurred at baseline and 2 and 4 weeks post-SBRT. The tumor was a clear cell renal cell carcinoma. V was trimmed by 1 base and J by 5 bases, leaving 13 bases between them. This CDR3 region has 15 residues. Germline CDR1 SGHDT, CDR2 YYEEEE. The sequence was obtained from a woman aged 45 to 65 with renal cell carcinoma. Source: blood, taken from a patient whose treatment included radiotherapy and nephrectomy. This chain connects TRBV5-6 to TRBJ2-1; D is ambiguous. For the CDR3, the DNA is TGTGCCAGCAGCTTGCGGCTAATGCGAAACAATGAGCAGTTCTTC. This codes for CASSLRLMRNNEQFF.